One sample yielded the 32 T cell receptor beta chains listed below, sequenced in a study of a mutant IDH1 vaccine in newly diagnosed glioma. Profiled with immunoSEQ multiplex PCR; TCRdb holds only in-frame clones, not every one. The sample includes over 55,000 clones, about four fifths of them seen just once. Regarding time point: week 35, safety follow-up. Alongside topical imiquimod, each dose of vaccine comprised 300 ug of mutant IDH1 20-mer peptide. Antigens of these TCRs are unknown. The source material was PBMCs, sampled from a glioma patient whose treatment included an IDH1 peptide vaccine. All receptors derive from a man in his forties with glioma.

The chain recombines TRBV5-6 with TRBJ2-7; 13 nucleotides line up with TRBD2. Per the germline V gene, CDR1 is SGHDT and CDR2 is YYEEEE. Trimming removed 4 bases from V and 3 bases from J; junction bases left unmatched: 7. This CDR3 is 16 amino acids long. CDR3 coding DNA: TGTGCCAGCAGCGTCCGGACTAGCGGGAGAATCTACGAGCAGTACTTC. Protein: CASSVRTSGRIYEQYF.

The rearrangement joins TRBV28 to TRBJ2-7; 8 nucleotides align to TRBD2. Germline V gives CDR1 MDHEN, CDR2 SYDVKM. The CDR3 is 15 residues long. Losses at the gene ends were 4 bases for V and 7 bases for J; bases not matched to a gene: 12. The CDR3 is CASSSRAGVFREQYF. The CDR3 DNA is TGTGCCAGCAGTTCCCGAGCGGGAGTATTTAGGGAGCAGTACTTC. Looking up the rest from reference TRBV28 and TRBJ2-7 gives the full variable domain: DVKVTQSSRYLVKRTGEKVFLECVQDMDHENMFWYRQDPGLGLRLIYFSYDVKMKEKGDIPEGYSVSREKKERFSLILESASTNQTSMYLCASSSRAGVFREQYFGPGTRLTVT.

This chain uses TRBV4-1 with TRBJ2-5; 9 bases agree with TRBD1. The trim removed 2 bases at V and 5 bases at J, leaving 6 bases unmatched. The CDR3 is 15 residues long. Germline CDR1 reads MGHRA; CDR2 reads YSYEKL. CDR3 protein: CASSQTVTGGETQYF. The CDR3, as DNA: TGCGCCAGCAGCCAAACCGTGACAGGGGGTGAGACCCAGTACTTC.

The chain has TRBV29-1 and TRBJ1-1, with D uncertain. There are 15 residues in the CDR3. Per germline, CDR1 SQVTM and CDR2 ANQGSEA. Trimming left V 1 base short and J 5 bases short, with 17 bases between. The CDR3, as DNA: TGCAGCGTTGAAGGGCCAGGAGCTGGTGGGACTGAAGCTTTCTTT. Its translation: CSVEGPGAGGTEAFF.

The chain uses TRBV5-6 and TRBJ2-7; TRBD1 aligns across 9 bases. Unmatched junction bases numbered 16, after V lost 6 bases and J lost 9 bases. Germline CDR1 reads SGHDT; CDR2 reads YYEEEE. CDR3 length equals 15 residues. DNA for the CDR3: TGTGCCAGCACCCCCCCAGGACAGGGGAATCGGCGGCAGTACTTC. It is translated as CASTPPGQGNRRQYF.

The chain carries TRBV7-2 and TRBJ1-6, with D perhaps TRBD1 (5 bases). The CDR3 extends over 16 amino acids. Trimming pared 4 bases from V and 10 bases from J, leaving 20 bases between. Germline V gene data show CDR1 as SGHTA and CDR2 as FQGNSA. CDR3 region: CASSSPRGGVASPLHF. The CDR3 bases are TGTGCCAGCAGCTCGCCTCGCGGGGGAGTGGCATCACCCCTCCACTTT.

This sequence joins TRBV7-9 and TRBJ2-1; D gene ambiguous. Deletions cut 5 bases from V and 1 base from J, with 15 bases between. Looked up from germline, CDR1 is SEHNR and CDR2 is FQNEAQ (reference sequence). The length of the CDR3 is 16 residues. The DNA of the CDR3 is TGTGCCAGCAGCCTTAACCCAGCCCTGTCCTACAATGAGCAGTTCTTC. As protein: CASSLNPALSYNEQFF.

In DNA form, the CDR3 reads TGCGCCAGCAGCCTACAGTACGGCACCGGGGAGCTGTTTTTT. Translated: CASSLQYGTGELFF. This chain connects TRBV4-3 to TRBJ2-2, with D hard to call. The CDR3 contains 14 residues. Trimming removed 4 bases at V and 4 bases at J, with 10 bases between. Germline CDR1 LGHNA, CDR2 YSLEER.

This clone was seen only once. The chain employs TRBV28 and TRBJ1-2; tentatively, D is TRBD1 (5 bases). The V gene lost 1 base and the J gene lost 3 bases, with 12 bases spanning the gap. Germline assignment: CDR1 MDHEN and CDR2 SYDVKM. The CDR3 runs 15 residues. CDR3 DNA sequence: TGTGCCAGCAGTTTATTCTCAGGGCTCGACTATGGCTACACCTTC. Translating it yields CASSLFSGLDYGYTF.

The chain is built from TRBV5-6 and TRBJ1-6; 8 bases are a match to TRBD1. Germline CDR1 is SGHDT and CDR2 is YYEEEE. J lost 7 bases, V lost 4 bases, and 10 bases had no gene match. The CDR3 is 16 residues long. The CDR3 DNA reads as TGTGCCAGCAGCACACCAGGGGGCACCGCCAATTCACCCCTCCACTTT. This sequence encodes CASSTPGGTANSPLHF. The variable domain in full, with the rest retrieved from reference TRBV5-6 and TRBJ1-6, is DAGVTQSPTHLIKTRGQQVTLRCSPKSGHDTVSWYQQALGQGPQFIFQYYEEEERQRGNFPDRFSGHQFPNYSSELNVNALLLGDSALYLCASSTPGGTANSPLHFGNGTRLTVT.

This clone was found a few times. V and J are TRBV20-1 and TRBJ1-1, with a weak D call TRBD1 (6 bases). CDR1 is DFQATT and CDR2 is SNEGSKA in the germline V gene (reference sequence). The CDR3 spans 11 residues. CDR3 amino acids: CTGTWNTEAFF. CDR3 coding DNA: TGCACAGGGACATGGAACACTGAAGCTTTCTTT.

The rearrangement uses TRBV29-1 and TRBJ1-2; D call uncertain. The V gene lost 4 bases and the J gene lost 4 bases, with 16 bases spanning the gap. In germline, CDR1 is SQVTM, CDR2 ANQGSEA. This CDR3 comprises 14 residues. As DNA, the CDR3 is TGCAGCGTTGCGCCGTGGCAGTCTGGCTATGGCTACACCTTC. Its protein is CSVAPWQSGYGYTF.

The genes are TRBV7-6 and TRBJ1-5; the D is unclear. The germline V gene encodes CDR1 SGHVS and CDR2 FNYEAQ. This CDR3 has 14 residues. V was clipped by 2 bases and J by 3 bases, with 8 bases between them. This CDR3 is CASSLSGDNQPQHF. In DNA, the CDR3 is TGTGCCAGCAGCTTATCAGGAGACAATCAGCCCCAGCATTTT.

This sequence joins TRBV5-1 and TRBJ1-1; D ambiguous. V was pared by 2 bases and J by 2 bases, with 10 bases between. This CDR3 is 14 amino acids long. Germline-derived CDR1 and CDR2 are SGHRS and YFSETQ. The chain's CDR3 is CASSFTVDNTEAFF. The CDR3 nucleotides read TGCGCCAGCAGCTTCACAGTAGATAACACTGAAGCTTTCTTT.

The chain employs TRBV6-1 and TRBJ2-7; 9 bases fit TRBD1. The CDR3 is 14 amino acids. Trimming at V came to 7 bases and at J to 0 bases, leaving 4 bases not matched to a gene. Germline V gene sequence: CDR1 MNHNS, CDR2 SASEGT. This CDR3 is CASNWDRVSYEQYF. The CDR3 DNA follows: TGTGCCAGCAACTGGGACAGGGTCTCCTACGAGCAGTACTTC.

The rearrangement uses TRBV4-3 and TRBJ2-3; D may be TRBD1 (5 bases). The CDR3 consists of 15 residues. The germline V and J ends were trimmed by 1 base and 1 base, with 9 bases remaining between them. Germline CDR1 reads LGHNA; CDR2 reads YSLEER. CDR3 nucleotide sequence: TGCGCCAGCAGCCAAGGGGGCATGGGCACAGATACGCAGTATTTT. Translation: CASSQGGMGTDTQYF.

This chain links TRBV7-2 with TRBJ2-2; D possibly corresponds to TRBD1 (5 bases). The V gene's germline CDR1 is SGHTA and CDR2 FQGNSA. The CDR3 consists of 13 residues. V shed 11 bases and J shed 2 bases, with 12 bases lying between them. CDR3 coding DNA: TGTGCCGTGGGGCGTTATAACACCGGGGAGCTGTTTTTT. This codes for CAVGRYNTGELFF. Based on the CDR3 plus reference TRBV7-2 and TRBJ2-2, the full variable domain is GAGVSQSPSNKVTEKGKDVELRCDPISGHTALYWYRQSLGQGLEFLIYFQGNSAPDKSGLPSDRFSAERTGGSVSTLTIQRTQQEDSAVYLCAVGRYNTGELFFGEGSRLTVL.

In its sample, this clone was seen a few times. The CDR3 nucleotides are TGTGCCAGCAGAGACAGGGGGCTAAACACTGAAGCTTTCTTT. It yields the protein CASRDRGLNTEAFF. The rearrangement joins TRBV6-1 to TRBJ1-1; TRBD1 aligns across 10 bases. The length of the CDR3 is 14 residues. Germline-derived CDR1 and CDR2 are MNHNS and SASEGT. The trim removed 6 bases at V and 2 bases at J, leaving 3 bases unmatched.

About this clone itself: This sample also contains other DNA sequences that code for the same CDR3. V gene TRBV19 combines with J gene TRBJ2-1; TRBD1 matches 8 bases. The V segment lost 5 bases and the J segment 1 base; nucleotides outside the gene matches: 4. Per the germline V gene, CDR1 is LNHDA and CDR2 is SQIVND (reference sequence). The CDR3 is 15 residues long. The CDR3 sequence: CASSPDRGSYNEQFF. The CDR3 bases are TGTGCCAGTAGTCCCGACAGGGGATCCTACAATGAGCAGTTCTTC.

This clone was recorded a few times. V gene TRBV2 combines with J gene TRBJ1-1; D uncertain. The germline V gene encodes CDR1 SNHLY and CDR2 FYNNEI. V was trimmed by 4 bases and J by 0 bases, leaving 12 bases between them. The CDR3 consists of 15 residues. This CDR3 is CASSGVEGLNTEAFF. DNA of the CDR3: TGTGCCAGCAGTGGGGTAGAGGGATTGAACACTGAAGCTTTCTTT.

This clone was recorded only once. The chain has TRBV18 and TRBJ1-1, with a weak D call TRBD1 (5 bases). V was cut by 2 bases and J by 8 bases, with 9 bases left in between. Germline V lookup: CDR1 KGHSH, CDR2 LQKENI. The CDR3 length is 12 residues. In nucleotides, the CDR3 is TGTGCCAGCTCACCAATTGACAGCGAAGCTTTCTTT. Amino acids: CASSPIDSEAFF.

The chain couples TRBV23-1 to TRBJ1-1; D may be TRBD1 (6 bases). TRBV23-1 is identified as an open reading frame with a role that is uncertain. V was trimmed by 5 bases and J by 0 bases, leaving 13 bases between them. The CDR3 covers 15 residues. As DNA, the CDR3 is TGCGCCAGCAGTGGGACCGGGACACTGAACACTGAAGCTTTCTTT. Protein: CASSGTGTLNTEAFF.

This chain connects TRBV30 to TRBJ2-1, with D unresolved. Germline V lookup: CDR1 GTSNPN, CDR2 SVGIG (reference sequence). This CDR3 region has 14 residues. V was pared by 2 bases and J by 4 bases, with 12 bases between. This chain's CDR3 is CAWSPSTPYNEQFF. As DNA, the CDR3 is TGTGCCTGGAGTCCCTCGACCCCTTACAATGAGCAGTTCTTC.

CDR3 in amino acids: CASSGTTSGRVDTQYF. CDR3 DNA sequence: TGTGCCAGCAGCGGTACGACTAGCGGGAGGGTCGATACGCAGTATTTT. The V and J genes are TRBV7-3 and TRBJ2-3, with 14 bases identical to TRBD2. There are 16 residues in the CDR3. V trimming: 5 bases; J trimming: 6 bases; junction bases outside the gene matches: 7. CDR1 SGHTA and CDR2 FQGTGA come from the germline V gene.

CDR3 in DNA: TGTGCCAGCAGCTACGGAGAGTTCTCACCCCTCCACTTT. This encodes CASSYGEFSPLHF. The chain is built from TRBV14 and TRBJ1-6; the D is unclear. Per germline, CDR1 SGHDN and CDR2 FVKESK. V lost 5 bases, J lost 10 bases, and 12 bases lay in between. The CDR3 runs 13 residues.

This clone was counted a few times. This chain uses TRBV19 with TRBJ2-3, with 9 nucleotides matching TRBD2. V was clipped by 5 bases and J by 7 bases; unmatched bases: 4. The CDR3 spans 13 residues. Germline loops: CDR1 LNHDA, CDR2 SQIVND (reference sequence). This CDR3 is CASSVTSGNTQYF. CDR3 in DNA: TGTGCCAGTAGTGTGACTAGCGGCAATACGCAGTATTTT.

This clone appeared a few times. The rearrangement uses TRBV19 and TRBJ1-6; 11 bases map to TRBD1. CDR3 length: 14 residues. CDR1 is LNHDA, CDR2 SQIVND, per germline (reference sequence). V dropped 6 bases and J dropped 6; count of bases not matched to a gene: 1. In DNA form, the CDR3 reads TGTGCCAGTAGAGGGACAGGGGGTAATTCACCCCTCCACTTT. Protein product: CASRGTGGNSPLHF.

The chain has TRBV4-2 and TRBJ1-2; D remains ambiguous. CDR1 LGHNA and CDR2 YNFKEQ come from the germline V gene. Trimming took off 1 base at V and 4 bases at J, with 7 bases between the two ends. The CDR3 length is 13 residues. The CDR3 loop is CASSQGNVYGYTF. In DNA form, the CDR3 reads TGTGCCAGCAGCCAAGGAAACGTCTATGGCTACACCTTC.

The chain is built from TRBV5-1 and TRBJ2-7; 10 bases align to TRBD2. Germline loops: CDR1 SGHRS, CDR2 YFSETQ. Germline trimming cut 2 bases from V and 7 bases from J; bases unmatched to any gene: 6. The CDR3 consists of 14 residues. The CDR3 sequence is CASSLAGGPGEQYF. Here the CDR3 DNA reads TGCGCCAGCAGCTTAGCGGGAGGGCCCGGAGAGCAGTACTTC.

This chain joins TRBV18 and TRBJ1-1, with no clear D. This CDR3 contains 11 residues. The V gene's germline CDR1 is KGHSH and CDR2 LQKENI. The V and J ends lost 6 bases and 5 bases respectively, with 7 bases between them. The CDR3 loop is CASSLSTEAFF. CDR3 bases: TGTGCCAGCTCCCTCAGTACTGAAGCTTTCTTT.

The rearrangement joins TRBV7-2 to TRBJ2-7; TRBD2 matches at 9 bases. The CDR3 consists of 16 residues. Germline assignment: CDR1 SGHTA and CDR2 FQGNSA. With 6 bases clipped from V and 2 bases from J, the junction kept 11 bases outside the gene matches. Here the CDR3 DNA reads TGTGCCAGCAGTAACCCAAGCGGGAGGCTTACCTACGAGCAGTACTTC. It is translated as CASSNPSGRLTYEQYF.

This clone was seen more than once but under ten times. This chain joins TRBV18 and TRBJ2-7, with 7 bases identical to TRBD1. The CDR3 sequence is 16 residues long. The germline V gene has CDR1 KGHSH and CDR2 LQKENI. With V trimmed by 1 base and J by 3 bases, 9 bases remained unmatched. The CDR3 here is CASSPLRRQGYYEQYF. In DNA, the CDR3 is TGTGCCAGCTCACCACTAAGACGACAGGGTTACTACGAGCAGTACTTC. The complete variable domain, with remaining parts taken from reference TRBV18 and TRBJ2-7, reads NAGVMQNPRHLVRRRGQEARLRCSPMKGHSHVYWYRQLPEEGLKFMVYLQKENIIDESGMPKERFSAEFPKEGPSILRIQQVVRGDSAAYFCASSPLRRQGYYEQYFGPGTRLTVT.